The T cell receptor beta chain described here comes from a study of glioma-infiltrating T cells. TCR alpha and beta CDR3 regions were amplified from RNA using iRepertoire nested multiplex PCR. Input was 100-400 ng of tissue mRNA or PBMC total RNA. TCRdb fed the multiplex PCR reads into MiXCR, producing one record per CDR3 protein. The repertoire has about 130,000 distinct CDR3 sequences, about 22% of them found once; the top ten carry roughly 29%. This clonotype was seen a few times. The germline V and J ends were trimmed by 3 bases and 2 bases, with 9 bases remaining between them. CDR3 length: 14 amino acids. Germline CDR1 LNHDA, CDR2 SQIVND (reference sequence).

The chain has TRBV19 and TRBJ2-3, with D perhaps matching TRBD1 or TRBD2 (5 bases each). The sequence came from a human donor with low-grade glioma or glioblastoma, undergoing nonglioma brain surgery, or in good health (not recorded which). The sequenced sample was glioma tissue, nonneoplastic brain tissue, or PBMCs (not recorded which). The CDR3 region is CASSMWGITDTQYF. The CDR3 DNA is TGTGCCAGTAGTATGTGGGGGATCACAGATACGCAGTATTTT. The full variable domain, completed using reference TRBV19 and TRBJ2-3, is DGGITQSPKYLFRKEGQNVTLSCEQNLNHDAMYWYRQDPGQGLRLIYYSQIVNDFQKGDIAEGYSVSREKKESFPLTVTSAQKNPTAFYLCASSMWGITDTQYFGPGTRLTVL.